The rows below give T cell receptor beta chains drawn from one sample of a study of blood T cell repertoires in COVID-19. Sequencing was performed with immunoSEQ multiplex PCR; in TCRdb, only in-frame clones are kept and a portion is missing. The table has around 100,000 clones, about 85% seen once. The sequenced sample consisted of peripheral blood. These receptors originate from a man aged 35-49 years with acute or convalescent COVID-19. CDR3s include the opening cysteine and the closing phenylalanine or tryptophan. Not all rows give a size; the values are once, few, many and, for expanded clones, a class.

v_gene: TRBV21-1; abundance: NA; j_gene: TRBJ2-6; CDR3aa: CASSKWDRGLSGANVLTF
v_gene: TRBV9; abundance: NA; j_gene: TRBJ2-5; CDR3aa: CASSTHLGTGAETQYF
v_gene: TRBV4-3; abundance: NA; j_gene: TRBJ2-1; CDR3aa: CASSQIWQGRNEQFF
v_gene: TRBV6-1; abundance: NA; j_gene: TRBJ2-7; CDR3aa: CASTWGDSSYEQYF
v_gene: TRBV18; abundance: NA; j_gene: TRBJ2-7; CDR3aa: CASSPSQTGEEQYF
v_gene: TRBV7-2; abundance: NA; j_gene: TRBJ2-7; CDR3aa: CASSLGVLAVQGVQYF
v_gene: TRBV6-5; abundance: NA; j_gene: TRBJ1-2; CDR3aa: CASTLQMNYGYTF
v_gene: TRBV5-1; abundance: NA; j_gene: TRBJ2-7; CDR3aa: CASSLVETRDEQYF
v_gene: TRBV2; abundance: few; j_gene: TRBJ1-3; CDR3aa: CASRGRFSGNTIYF
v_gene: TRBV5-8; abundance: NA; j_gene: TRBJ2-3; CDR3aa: CASSLGVAADTQYF
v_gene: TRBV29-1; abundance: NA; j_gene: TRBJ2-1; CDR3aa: CSVGAGLASNEQFF
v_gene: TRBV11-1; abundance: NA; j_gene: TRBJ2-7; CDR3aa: CASSFRTGTGPYEQYF
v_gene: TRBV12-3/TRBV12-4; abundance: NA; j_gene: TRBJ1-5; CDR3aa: CASSYYNQPQHF
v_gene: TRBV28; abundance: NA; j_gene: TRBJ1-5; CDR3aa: CASSLFAGGQPQHF
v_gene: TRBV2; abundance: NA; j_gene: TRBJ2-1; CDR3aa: CASRPGLGNEQFF
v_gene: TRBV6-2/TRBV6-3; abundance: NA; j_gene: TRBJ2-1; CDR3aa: CASSYSKRRFGEQFF
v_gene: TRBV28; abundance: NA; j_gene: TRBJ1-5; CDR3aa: CASSKTGLGQPQHF
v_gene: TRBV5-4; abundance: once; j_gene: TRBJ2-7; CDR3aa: CASSLNGGPYEQYF
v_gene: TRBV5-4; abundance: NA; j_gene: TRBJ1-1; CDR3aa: CASSLPGQEAGEAFF
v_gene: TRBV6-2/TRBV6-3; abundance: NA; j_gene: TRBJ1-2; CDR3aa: CASSNGDIGYTF
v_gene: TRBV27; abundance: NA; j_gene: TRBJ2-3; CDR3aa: CASSPRGLPTDTQYF
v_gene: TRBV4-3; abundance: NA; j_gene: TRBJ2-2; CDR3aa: CASSQLAGGPTGELFF
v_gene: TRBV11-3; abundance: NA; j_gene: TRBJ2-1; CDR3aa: CASSLGGTGLVEQFF
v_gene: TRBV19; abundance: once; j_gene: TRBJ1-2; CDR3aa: CASSIDRSGGYTF
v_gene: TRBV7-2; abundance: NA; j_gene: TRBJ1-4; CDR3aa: CASSLVRRRGEKLFF
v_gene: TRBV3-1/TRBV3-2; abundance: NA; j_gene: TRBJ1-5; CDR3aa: CASSPQAWANQPQHF
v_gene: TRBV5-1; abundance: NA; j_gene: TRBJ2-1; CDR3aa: CASSSAGGPNEQFF
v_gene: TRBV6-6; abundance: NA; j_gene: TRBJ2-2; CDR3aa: CASSPFAGGHTGELFF
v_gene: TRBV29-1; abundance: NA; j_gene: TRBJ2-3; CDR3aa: CSKKGGGRADTQYF
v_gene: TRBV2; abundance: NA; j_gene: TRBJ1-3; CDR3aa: CASSVGQRNTIYF
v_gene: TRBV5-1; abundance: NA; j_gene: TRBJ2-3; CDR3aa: CASRGGLAATDTQYF
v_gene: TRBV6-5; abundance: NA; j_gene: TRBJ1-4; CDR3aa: CASRTGANEKLFF
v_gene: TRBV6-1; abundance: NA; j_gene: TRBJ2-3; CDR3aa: CASSERQGSTDTQYF
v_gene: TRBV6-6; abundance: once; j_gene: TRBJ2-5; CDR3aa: CASRRGSGETQYF
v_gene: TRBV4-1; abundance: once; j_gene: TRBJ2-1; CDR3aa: CASSQGRRGGPDEQFF
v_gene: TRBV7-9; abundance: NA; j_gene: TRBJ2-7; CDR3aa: CASSLDSGLREQYF
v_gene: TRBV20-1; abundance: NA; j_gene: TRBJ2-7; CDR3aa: CSASSQGFEQYF
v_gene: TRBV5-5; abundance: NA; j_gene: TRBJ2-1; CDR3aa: CASSFALYNEQFF
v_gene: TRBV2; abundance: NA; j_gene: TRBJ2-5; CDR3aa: CASSPPWTSEETQYF
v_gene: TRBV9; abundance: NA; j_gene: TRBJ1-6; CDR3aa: CASSVGTGGSPLHF